A single sample gave rise to the 11 T cell receptor beta chains below, sequenced in a study of vaccination effects on CD4 cells after COVID-19. The antigens for these receptors are not known. Pools of viral peptides were used by the ViraFEST assay to expand antigen-specific CD4+ T cells ahead of sequencing. The culture ran for 10 days, and then CD4+ T cells were isolated. Nucleocapsid antibodies stayed negative before and after vaccination, showing no earlier SARS-CoV-2 infection. The assay was immunoSEQ multiplex PCR, and TCRdb's table has in-frame clones only and misses some. The sample lists 70,000 or so clones, about 79% occurring once. Material: CD4+ T cells from PBMCs cultured with SARS-CoV-2 spike peptides, obtained before COVID-19 vaccination. The receptors were sampled from a human donor who received a COVID-19 vaccine.

In DNA form, the CDR3 reads TGTGCCAGCAGTGCAGGGGAAACCATATATTTT. It codes for CASSAGETIYF. The chain combines TRBV12-3 or TRBV12-4 with TRBJ1-3; TRBD1 might be the D (6 bases). This CDR3 spans 11 amino acids. V gave up 5 bases and J gave up 10 bases, with 9 bases separating them.

The chain uses TRBV7-3 and TRBJ2-5; 10 bases map to TRBD2. The junction had 8 bases not matched to a gene; V was cut back by 2 bases and J by 2 bases. The germline gives CDR1 SGHTA, CDR2 FQGTGA. This CDR3 has 17 residues. The CDR3 reads CASSLGLAGGLQETQYF. DNA of the CDR3: TGTGCCAGCAGCTTAGGGTTAGCGGGGGGACTTCAAGAGACCCAGTACTTC.

V gene TRBV9 combines with J gene TRBJ2-1; 7 nucleotides align to TRBD1. The CDR3 extends over 13 amino acids. Trimming at V came to 4 bases and at J to 12 bases, leaving 10 bases not matched to a gene. CDR1 is SGDLS and CDR2 is YYNGEE in the germline V gene. DNA of the CDR3: TGTGCCAGCAGCACCCCCGGACAGGTCAGGCAGTTCTTC. Translated: CASSTPGQVRQFF.

The J gene is TRBJ1-3, the V gene TRBV6-6; TRBD1 is a possible D gene (5 bases). V lost 6 bases and J lost 0, with 18 bases in between. Germline-derived CDR1 and CDR2 are MNHNY and SVGAGI (reference sequence). The CDR3 spans 17 residues. CDR3 nucleotide sequence: TGTGCCAGCAGCCGACTCGGAGGGGCGGCCTCTGGAAACACCATATATTTT. This encodes CASSRLGGAASGNTIYF.

This rearrangement joins TRBV7-9 to TRBJ1-6; 7 bases are shared with TRBD1. Germline CDR1 SEHNR, CDR2 FQNEAQ (reference sequence). This CDR3 is 14 amino acids long. V lost 5 bases, J lost 5 bases, and 3 bases stayed unmatched. The CDR3 DNA follows: TGTGCCAGCAGCCAACAGGGGAATAATTCACCCCTCCACTTT. This translates into CASSQQGNNSPLHF.

The V call is TRBV5-1, the J call TRBJ2-7, with D perhaps TRBD2 (6 bases). The CDR3 has 10 amino acids. CDR1 is SGHRS, CDR2 YFSETQ, per germline. CDR3 region: CASSFPEGNV. The CDR3 bases are TGCGCCAGCAGCTTTCCGGAGGGAAACGTC.

CDR3 sequence: CASSEFGSSYNEQFF. For the CDR3, the DNA is TGTGCCAGCAGTGAATTTGGGAGCTCCTACAATGAGCAGTTCTTC. The chain joins TRBV25-1 to TRBJ2-1, with D perhaps TRBD2 (5 bases). The CDR3 covers 15 residues. Trimming removed 1 base from V and 0 bases from J, with 7 bases in between. Germline V gives CDR1 MGHDK, CDR2 SYGVNS.

The chain couples TRBV3-1 (or the pseudogene TRBV3-2) to TRBJ2-5; 12 bases agree with TRBD2. Trimming at V came to 3 bases and at J to 4 bases, leaving 12 bases not matched to a gene. The CDR3 runs 18 residues. CDR1 is LGHDT, CDR2 YNNKEL, per germline (reference sequence). CDR3 coding DNA: TGTGCCAGCAGCCAGAGCCTAGCGGGGGGGCCTGGAGTAGAGACCCAGTACTTC. Translating gives CASSQSLAGGPGVETQYF.

The chain employs TRBV5-8 and TRBJ2-3, with 13 bases aligning to TRBD2. The CDR3 has 17 amino acids. Germline loops: CDR1 SGHTS, CDR2 YDEGEE. With 7 bases clipped from V and 2 bases from J, the junction kept 10 bases outside the gene matches. CDR3 DNA sequence: TGTGCCAGCCCCGGGACTAGCGGGACCCCGTCCACAGATACGCAGTATTTT. It specifies CASPGTSGTPSTDTQYF. Together with reference TRBV5-8 and TRBJ2-3, the CDR3 gives the full variable domain: EAGVTQSPTHLIKTRGQQATLRCSPISGHTSVYWYQQALGLGLQFLLWYDEGEERNRGNFPPRFSGRQFPNYSSELNVNALELEDSALYLCASPGTSGTPSTDTQYFGPGTRLTVL.

The chain recombines TRBV15 with TRBJ2-4, with D tentatively TRBD2 (6 bases). Germline V gene sequence: CDR1 LNHNV, CDR2 YYDKDF (reference sequence). The CDR3 has 19 residues. Deletions cut 0 bases from V and 6 bases from J, with 24 bases between. CDR3 loop: CATSRDQTPGVGTRNIQYF. CDR3 bases: TGTGCCACCAGCAGAGATCAAACCCCGGGGGTGGGGACGAGAAACATTCAGTACTTC.

This clone has just one count. The chain combines TRBV19 with TRBJ1-4, with TRBD1 as a possible D gene (5 bases). V shed 7 bases and J shed 4 bases, with 10 bases lying between them. This CDR3 spans 13 amino acids. The germline V gene encodes CDR1 LNHDA and CDR2 SQIVND (reference sequence). The DNA of the CDR3 is TGTGCCAGTAAGGGGCAGTTTAATGAAAAACTGTTTTTT. It is translated as CASKGQFNEKLFF.